This T cell receptor beta chain was observed in a study of vaccination and CD4 T cells after COVID-19. About the study: Six males and four females, two of them Hispanic, were enrolled as convalescents. At a median approximately 70 days (range 14 to 241) after dose two, post-vaccine samples were obtained. Study-level findings and limits: The great majority, 304 of 307 vaccine-specific clones, proved spike mono-reactive in convalescent patients.

Sequencing of the DNA from cultured CD4+ T cells was carried out with the Oncomine TCR Beta short-read assay. TCRdb reprocessed the PCR reads via MiXCR and lists one record per CDR3 protein. The profile shows roughly 6,100 distinct CDR3 sequences, approximately 50% of them singletons. In the case of this clonotype: As yet, its antigen is unknown.

Documented treatment: roughly 11-day PBMC culture with coronavirus spike peptide pools or control peptides (ViraFEST assay). Researchers collected the unexposed donor's CD4+ T cells before the COVID-19 pandemic (2011-2018). Approximately 2 million PBMCs were grown per well alongside about 10 IU/ml IL-2 and roughly 9.4 ug/ml peptide pools. The V and J ends lost 5 bases and 6 bases, in that order; junction bases with no gene match: 11. Germline loops: CDR1 SEHNR, CDR2 FQNEAQ (reference sequence). This CDR3 contains 16 residues. V gene TRBV7-9 combines with J gene TRBJ2-7; 12 bases match TRBD1. This TCR was recovered from a human donor in good health. Source material: CD4+ T cells from blood, cultured in vitro. The CDR3 sequence: CASSPPGQGAVGEQYF. In DNA, the CDR3 is TGTGCCAGCAGCCCCCCGGGACAGGGGGCGGTCGGCGAGCAGTACTTC. Drawing the rest from reference TRBV7-9 and TRBJ2-7, the complete variable domain is DTGVSQNPRHKITKRGQNVTFRCDPISEHNRLYWYRQTLGQGPEFLTYFQNEAQLEKSRLLSDRFSAERPKGSFSTLEIQRTEQGDSAMYLCASSPPGQGAVGEQYFGPGTRLTVT.